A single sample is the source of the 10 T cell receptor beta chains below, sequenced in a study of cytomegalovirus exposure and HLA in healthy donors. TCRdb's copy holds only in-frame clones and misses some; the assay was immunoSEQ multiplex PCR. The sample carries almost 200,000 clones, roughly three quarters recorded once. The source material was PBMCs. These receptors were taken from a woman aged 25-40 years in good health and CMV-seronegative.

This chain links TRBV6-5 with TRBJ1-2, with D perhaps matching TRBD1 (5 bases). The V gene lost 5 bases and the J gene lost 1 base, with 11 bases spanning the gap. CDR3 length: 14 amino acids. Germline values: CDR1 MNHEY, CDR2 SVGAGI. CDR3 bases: TGTGCCAGCAGTGACAGTCACCGTAACTATGGCTACACCTTC. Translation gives CASSDSHRNYGYTF.

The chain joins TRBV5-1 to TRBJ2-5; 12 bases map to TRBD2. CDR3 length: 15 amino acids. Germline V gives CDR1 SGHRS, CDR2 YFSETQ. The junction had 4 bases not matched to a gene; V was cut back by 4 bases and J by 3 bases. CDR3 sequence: CASSRRTSGEETQYF. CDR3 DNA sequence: TGCGCCAGCAGCCGAAGGACTAGCGGGGAAGAGACCCAGTACTTC.

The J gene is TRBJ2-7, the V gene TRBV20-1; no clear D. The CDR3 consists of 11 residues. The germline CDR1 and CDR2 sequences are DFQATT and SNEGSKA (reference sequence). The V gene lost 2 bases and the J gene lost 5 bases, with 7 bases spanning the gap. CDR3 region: CSARQANEQYF. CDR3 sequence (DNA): TGCAGTGCTAGACAGGCCAACGAGCAGTACTTC.

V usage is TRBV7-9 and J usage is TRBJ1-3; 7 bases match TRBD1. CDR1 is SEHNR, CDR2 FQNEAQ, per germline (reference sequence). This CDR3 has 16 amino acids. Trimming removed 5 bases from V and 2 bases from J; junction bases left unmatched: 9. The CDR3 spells CASSRGGQHPGNTIYF. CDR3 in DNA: TGTGCCAGCAGCCGAGGGGGACAGCACCCTGGAAACACCATATATTTT.

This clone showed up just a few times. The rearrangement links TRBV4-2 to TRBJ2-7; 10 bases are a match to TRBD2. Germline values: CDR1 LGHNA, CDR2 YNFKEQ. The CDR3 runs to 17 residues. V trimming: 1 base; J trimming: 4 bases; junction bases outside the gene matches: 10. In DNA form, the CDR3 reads TGTGCCAGCAGCCAAGTAGCGGGGGGCCCATGGCCGTACGAGCAGTACTTC. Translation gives CASSQVAGGPWPYEQYF.

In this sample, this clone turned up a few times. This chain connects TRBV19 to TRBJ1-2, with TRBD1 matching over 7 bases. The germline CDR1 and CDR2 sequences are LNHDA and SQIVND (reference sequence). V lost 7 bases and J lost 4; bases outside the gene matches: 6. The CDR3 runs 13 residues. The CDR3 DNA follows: TGTGCCAGTACGGAGGACAGGTCCTATGGCTACACCTTC. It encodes CASTEDRSYGYTF.

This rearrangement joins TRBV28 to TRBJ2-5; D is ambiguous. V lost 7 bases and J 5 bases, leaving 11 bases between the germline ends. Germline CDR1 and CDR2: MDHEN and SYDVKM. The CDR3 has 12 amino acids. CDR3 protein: CASTSRWETQYF. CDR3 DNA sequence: TGTGCCAGCACCTCACGGTGGGAGACCCAGTACTTC.

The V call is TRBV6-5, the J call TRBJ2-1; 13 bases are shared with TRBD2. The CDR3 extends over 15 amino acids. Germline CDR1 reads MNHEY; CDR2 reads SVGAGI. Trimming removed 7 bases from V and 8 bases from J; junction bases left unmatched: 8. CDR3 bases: TGTGCCAGCACAAACGGACTAGCGGGAGTTTATGAGCAGTTCTTC. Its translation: CASTNGLAGVYEQFF.

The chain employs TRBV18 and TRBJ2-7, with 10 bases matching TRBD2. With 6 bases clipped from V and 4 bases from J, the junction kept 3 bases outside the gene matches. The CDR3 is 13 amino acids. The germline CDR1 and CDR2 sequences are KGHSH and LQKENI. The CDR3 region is CASSLAGAYEQYF. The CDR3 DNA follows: TGTGCCAGCTCCCTAGCGGGGGCTTACGAGCAGTACTTC.

CDR3 loop: CASSQVGQGWEKLFF. Here the CDR3 DNA reads TGCGCCAGCAGCCAAGTGGGACAGGGTTGGGAAAAACTGTTTTTT. The chain uses TRBV4-1 and TRBJ1-4; TRBD1 matches 9 bases. The CDR3 spans 15 residues. After removal of 1 base from V and 8 bases from J, the junction contained 5 bases not matched to a gene. Per the germline V gene, CDR1 is MGHRA and CDR2 is YSYEKL.